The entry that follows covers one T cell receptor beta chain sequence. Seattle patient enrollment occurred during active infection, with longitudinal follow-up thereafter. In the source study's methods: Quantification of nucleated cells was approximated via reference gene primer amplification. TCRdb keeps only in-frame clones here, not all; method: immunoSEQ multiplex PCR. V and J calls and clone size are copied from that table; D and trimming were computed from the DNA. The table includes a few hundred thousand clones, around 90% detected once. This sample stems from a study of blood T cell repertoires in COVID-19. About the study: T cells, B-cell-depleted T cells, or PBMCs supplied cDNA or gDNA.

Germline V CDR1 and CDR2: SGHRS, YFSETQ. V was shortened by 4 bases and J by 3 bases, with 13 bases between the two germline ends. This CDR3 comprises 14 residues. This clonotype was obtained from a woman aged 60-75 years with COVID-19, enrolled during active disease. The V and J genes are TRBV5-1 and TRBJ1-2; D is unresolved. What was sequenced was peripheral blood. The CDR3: CASSPGLPDYGYTF. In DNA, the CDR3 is TGCGCCAGCAGCCCGGGTTTACCTGACTATGGCTACACCTTC.